This T cell receptor beta chain was found in a study of blood T cell repertoires in COVID-19. Overall study context: Some COVID-19 samples were acute and others convalescent; all came from the United States, Italy and Spain. In each case, the material was cDNA or gDNA derived from T cells, B-cell-depleted T cells, or PBMCs.

Original handling: For nucleated cells, counts were estimated from reference gene primer amplification. Data came from immunoSEQ multiplex PCR; TCRdb stores just in-frame clones and leaves some out. V and J calls and clone size are those listed in that table; D and trimming were worked out from the DNA. The sample lists under 150,000 clones, approximately 85% occurring once. Trimming took 5 bases from V and 10 from J, leaving 11 bases between them. The length of the CDR3 is 12 residues. This rearrangement joins TRBV12-3 or TRBV12-4 to TRBJ1-4, with D possibly being TRBD1 (6 bases). The sample comprised peripheral blood. This sequence was found in a man aged 40-49 years with acute or convalescent COVID-19. DNA of the CDR3: TGTGCCAGCAGTACTCAGGGGAGAAAACTGTTTTTT. It encodes CASSTQGRKLFF.